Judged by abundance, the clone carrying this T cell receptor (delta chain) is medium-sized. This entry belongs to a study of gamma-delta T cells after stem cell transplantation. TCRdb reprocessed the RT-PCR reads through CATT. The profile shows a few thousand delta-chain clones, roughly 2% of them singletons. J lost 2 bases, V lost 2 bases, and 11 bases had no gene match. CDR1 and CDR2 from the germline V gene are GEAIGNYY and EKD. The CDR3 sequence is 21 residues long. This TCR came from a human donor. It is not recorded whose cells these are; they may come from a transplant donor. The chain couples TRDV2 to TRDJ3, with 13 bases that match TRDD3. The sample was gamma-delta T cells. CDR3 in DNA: TGTGCCTGTGACAGTGTACTGGGGGATACGCGGAGCACCTGGGACACCCGACAGATGTTTTTC. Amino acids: CACDSVLGDTRSTWDTRQMFF.